Below, 32 T cell receptor beta chains from the same sample are listed, as sequenced in a study of tumour-infiltrating T cells in Burkitt lymphoma. Data came from immunoSEQ multiplex PCR; TCRdb stores just in-frame clones and leaves some out. The sample includes around 46,000 clones, roughly 30% seen only once; the top ten take over 2.5%. Sequenced input: tumor tissue. The receptor set was obtained from a human donor with Burkitt lymphoma.

The chain has TRBV5-8 and TRBJ2-2; TRBD2 matches at 16 bases. This CDR3 is 18 amino acids long. The V gene's germline CDR1 is SGHTS and CDR2 YDEGEE. With 2 bases clipped from V and 4 bases from J, the junction kept 5 bases outside the gene matches. The CDR3 bases are TGTGCCAGCAGCTTTACCGGGACTAGCGGGGGGGCCACCGGGGAGCTGTTTTTT. Its protein is CASSFTGTSGGATGELFF.

The chain carries TRBV29-1 and TRBJ2-1; 8 positions agree with TRBD1. Germline V CDR1 and CDR2: SQVTM, ANQGSEA. The CDR3 sequence is 13 residues long. V trimming: 6 bases; J trimming: 4 bases; junction bases outside the gene matches: 5. CDR3 DNA: TGCAGCGTGGAGGGGACAGGTTACAATGAGCAGTTCTTC. Translating gives CSVEGTGYNEQFF.

This clone came up a few times. The chain carries TRBV5-1 and TRBJ1-2, with 10 bases matching TRBD1. Germline lookup yields CDR1 SGHRS and CDR2 YFSETQ. CDR3 size: 13 residues. With V trimmed by 4 bases and J by 6 bases, 3 bases remained unmatched. The CDR3 loop is CASSHGQGDGYTF. The CDR3 DNA sequence: TGCGCCAGCAGCCACGGACAGGGGGATGGCTACACCTTC.

The chain carries TRBV6-4 and TRBJ1-5, with D uncertain. Germline CDR1 is MRHNA and CDR2 is SNTAGT. This CDR3 is built from 13 residues. Trimming took 0 bases from V and 7 from J, leaving 7 bases between them. CDR3 DNA sequence: TGTGCCAGCAGTGACTCGCCGAGCCAGCCCCAGCATTTT. It specifies CASSDSPSQPQHF.

Only a few counts were recorded for this clone. Other DNA sequences in the same sample also yield this CDR3. The chain joins TRBV28 to TRBJ1-2; unclear D gene. Trimming took off 5 bases at V and 0 bases at J, with 13 bases between the two ends. The CDR3 covers 15 residues. CDR1 and CDR2 (germline): MDHEN, SYDVKM. The CDR3 reads CASSPPGKPNYGYTF. CDR3 in DNA: TGTGCCAGCAGTCCCCCGGGCAAACCTAACTATGGCTACACCTTC.

This chain's CDR3 is CASTGPPMGDTQYF. The CDR3 DNA sequence: TGTGCCAGCACCGGACCCCCCATGGGGGATACGCAGTATTTT. This chain joins TRBV2 and TRBJ2-3; D is unclear. Looked up from germline, CDR1 is SNHLY and CDR2 is FYNNEI. Trimming left V 7 bases short and J 6 bases short, with 17 bases between. This CDR3 region has 14 residues.

CDR3 nucleotides: TGCGCCAGCAGGAACGACAGGGGGACCTACACCTTC. Translated: CASRNDRGTYTF. J is TRBJ1-2 and V is TRBV5-1; 9 positions agree with TRBD1. Trimming took 5 bases from V and 10 from J; bases not matched to a gene: 6. The germline gives CDR1 SGHRS, CDR2 YFSETQ. The CDR3 loop spans 12 amino acids.

This clone was counted a few times. The rearrangement uses TRBV6-5 and TRBJ1-1; D ambiguous. Germline CDR1 MNHEY, CDR2 SVGAGI. V lost 2 bases and J lost 1, with 8 bases in between. The CDR3 runs 14 residues. This CDR3 reads CASSYDPQNTEAFF. The CDR3 DNA reads as TGTGCCAGCAGTTACGATCCGCAGAACACTGAAGCTTTCTTT.

This clone has just a few counts. The gene calls are TRBV20-1 and TRBJ2-5; D uncertain. Trimming stripped 6 bases from V and 9 bases from J, with 8 bases between. The germline CDR1 and CDR2 sequences are DFQATT and SNEGSKA (reference sequence). This CDR3 region has 9 residues. This CDR3 reads CSATQAQYF. CDR3 DNA sequence: TGCAGTGCCACCCAAGCCCAGTACTTC.

The chain is built from TRBV5-1 and TRBJ2-7; TRBD2 might be the D (5 bases). V lost 7 bases to trimming and J lost 6 bases, with 14 bases between them. Per germline, CDR1 SGHRS and CDR2 YFSETQ. The length of the CDR3 is 12 residues. The CDR3 DNA follows: TGCGCCAGCGGGCCCCGGGGTGGCGAGCAGTACTTC. It codes for CASGPRGGEQYF.

This clone was seen a handful of times. The chain joins TRBV5-1 to TRBJ2-7; D remains ambiguous. Trimming cost V 2 bases and J 1 base, with 10 bases left between them. CDR3 length: 14 amino acids. Germline loops: CDR1 SGHRS, CDR2 YFSETQ. The CDR3 DNA sequence: TGCGCCAGCAGCTTCGGTCCAGGTTCCTACGAGCAGTACTTC. Translated, it gives CASSFGPGSYEQYF.

The chain uses TRBV2 and TRBJ1-2; the D is unclear. CDR3 length equals 13 residues. The V end was cut by 3 bases, the J end by 6 bases, with 11 bases between. Germline V gene data show CDR1 as SNHLY and CDR2 as FYNNEI. The CDR3 DNA reads TGTGCCAGCAGTGAGAACAGCAACCATGGCTACACCTTC. This translates into CASSENSNHGYTF.

The CDR3 DNA reads as TGCGCCAGCAGCCGCCTCGCCCCACTCGGGGAGCTGTTTTTT. Protein: CASSRLAPLGELFF. This chain joins TRBV4-1 and TRBJ2-2, with D unresolved. Germline V CDR1 and CDR2: MGHRA, YSYEKL. The CDR3 spans 14 residues. V was pared by 4 bases and J by 7 bases, with 13 bases between.

This clone was detected only a few times. The rearrangement links TRBV7-3 to TRBJ2-1; TRBD1 agrees at 10 bases. Germline trimming cut 4 bases from V and 8 bases from J; bases unmatched to any gene: 5. Per germline, CDR1 SGHTA and CDR2 FQGTGA. This CDR3 region has 14 residues. Here the CDR3 DNA reads TGTGCCAGCAGCTCGGGACAGGGGTGGCATGAGCAGTTCTTC. It specifies CASSSGQGWHEQFF.

This chain links TRBV19 with TRBJ1-2, with no clear D. The germline CDR1 and CDR2 sequences are LNHDA and SQIVND (reference sequence). With 1 base removed from V and 7 bases from J, the gap between germline ends came to 7 bases. The CDR3 totals 12 residues. The CDR3 here is CASSIAAGGYTF. The CDR3 DNA sequence: TGTGCCAGTAGTATAGCGGCCGGTGGCTACACCTTC.

The CDR3: CAIGQNSGNTIYF. Written as DNA, the CDR3 is TGTGCCATCGGACAGAACTCTGGAAACACCATATATTTT. The gene calls are TRBV10-3 and TRBJ1-3, with D perhaps matching TRBD1 (6 bases). The CDR3 loop spans 13 amino acids. CDR1 is ENHRY and CDR2 is SYGVKD in the germline V gene. V was cut by 8 bases and J by 0 bases, with 8 bases left in between.

This clone was seen a few times. This sequence joins TRBV5-4 and TRBJ2-6; the D is unclear. The V end was cut by 1 base, the J end by 0 bases, with 14 bases between. This CDR3 is built from 18 residues. CDR1 is SGHNT, CDR2 YYREEE, per germline (reference sequence). CDR3 sequence: CASSLLGSARSGANVLTF. The CDR3 bases are TGTGCCAGCAGCTTGTTGGGGTCGGCCCGCTCTGGGGCCAACGTCCTGACTTTC.

V is TRBV20-1 and J is TRBJ2-7; D not certain. The V end was cut by 6 bases, the J end by 6 bases, with 12 bases between. From germline, CDR1 is DFQATT and CDR2 SNEGSKA (reference sequence). This CDR3 has 11 amino acids. CDR3 residues: CSALDYPEQYF. The CDR3 DNA is TGCAGTGCCCTTGATTATCCCGAGCAGTACTTC.

V usage is TRBV7-2 and J usage is TRBJ1-1, with D perhaps TRBD1 (5 bases). The V gene lost 3 bases and the J gene lost 1 base, with 6 bases spanning the gap. The CDR3 extends over 13 amino acids. Germline values: CDR1 SGHTA, CDR2 FQGNSA. The CDR3 protein is CASSFGGNTEAFF. CDR3 DNA: TGTGCCAGCAGCTTTGGGGGGAACACTGAAGCTTTCTTT. The complete variable domain, with remaining parts taken from reference TRBV7-2 and TRBJ1-1, reads GAGVSQSPSNKVTEKGKDVELRCDPISGHTALYWYRQSLGQGLEFLIYFQGNSAPDKSGLPSDRFSAERTGGSVSTLTIQRTQQEDSAVYLCASSFGGNTEAFFGQGTRLTVV.

This clone was found a few times. The V call is TRBV7-2, the J call TRBJ1-6; D uncertain. Deletions cut 7 bases from V and 8 bases from J, with 9 bases between. This CDR3 spans 12 amino acids. Germline lookup yields CDR1 SGHTA and CDR2 FQGNSA. The CDR3 loop is CASTKRDSPLHF. The DNA of the CDR3 is TGTGCCAGCACCAAGAGGGATTCACCCCTCCACTTT.

This clone was found a few times. V gene TRBV6-5 combines with J gene TRBJ2-7, with a possible D match to TRBD1 (6 bases). The CDR3 spans 13 residues. CDR1 MNHEY and CDR2 SVGAGI come from the germline V gene. Trimming took 5 bases from V and 9 from J, leaving 17 bases between them. The CDR3 loop reads CASSPNPGVPQYF. Written as DNA, the CDR3 is TGTGCCAGCAGTCCAAATCCAGGGGTACCGCAGTACTTC.

The rearrangement links TRBV5-6 to TRBJ1-2; 9 nucleotides agree with TRBD1. Trimming cost V 2 bases and J 4 bases; bases outside gene matches: 18. Germline values: CDR1 SGHDT, CDR2 YYEEEE. The CDR3 runs to 19 residues. CDR3 in amino acids: CASSLGPPGQGYIGYGYTF. The CDR3 DNA reads TGTGCCAGCAGCTTAGGGCCCCCGGGACAGGGTTATATCGGCTATGGCTACACCTTC.

This clone turned up a few times. This CDR3 reads CSVEDGGVPTDTQYF. The CDR3 coding sequence is TGCAGCGTTGAAGATGGAGGGGTTCCGACAGATACGCAGTATTTT. The chain has TRBV29-1 and TRBJ2-3; perhaps TRBD2 as D (6 bases). The germline V gene encodes CDR1 SQVTM and CDR2 ANQGSEA. The CDR3 runs to 15 residues. V shed 0 bases and J shed 3 bases, with 13 bases lying between them.

V and J are TRBV4-2 and TRBJ1-6; 8 bases line up with TRBD1. Trimming cost V 4 bases and J 7 bases; bases outside gene matches: 3. Looked up from germline, CDR1 is LGHNA and CDR2 is YNFKEQ. This CDR3 region has 14 residues. For the CDR3, the DNA is TGTGCCAGCAGCCGCGACAGGGGAAATTCACCCCTCCACTTT. It codes for CASSRDRGNSPLHF.

The J gene is TRBJ2-7, the V gene TRBV9, with unresolved D. CDR1 SGDLS and CDR2 YYNGEE come from the germline V gene. V gave up 0 bases and J gave up 5 bases, with 15 bases separating them. The length of the CDR3 is 15 residues. The DNA of the CDR3 is TGTGCCAGCAGCGTAGCCGGCGGCGGAACAGACGAGCAGTACTTC. Translated: CASSVAGGGTDEQYF.

V gene TRBV14 combines with J gene TRBJ2-1; 8 bases map to TRBD2. Trimming at V came to 4 bases and at J to 6 bases, leaving 23 bases not matched to a gene. Germline V CDR1 and CDR2: SGHDN, FVKESK. This CDR3 contains 20 residues. The CDR3 region is CASSRLKVRLAGGLFNEQFF. CDR3 sequence (DNA): TGTGCCAGCAGCCGATTGAAGGTACGGCTAGCGGGCGGGCTTTTCAATGAGCAGTTCTTC.

This sequence joins TRBV7-2 and TRBJ2-1; D may correspond to TRBD1 or TRBD2 (5 bases each). CDR3 size: 15 residues. Trimming pared 5 bases from V and 7 bases from J, leaving 18 bases between. CDR1 and CDR2 (germline): SGHTA, FQGNSA. CDR3 in amino acids: CASSPLGAVSNEQFF. The CDR3 nucleotides read TGTGCCAGCAGCCCCCTCGGGGCAGTCTCTAATGAGCAGTTCTTC.

The J gene is TRBJ2-3, the V gene TRBV29-1; the D gene is possibly TRBD1 (6 bases). Trimming cost V 4 bases and J 2 bases, with 7 bases left between them. Per germline, CDR1 SQVTM and CDR2 ANQGSEA. The CDR3 covers 12 residues. The CDR3 sequence: CSVGTATDTQYF. The CDR3 DNA reads TGCAGCGTTGGGACAGCCACAGATACGCAGTATTTT.

This clone was detected a few times. The chain recombines TRBV7-9 with TRBJ1-1, with 8 bases matching TRBD1. The CDR3 spans 16 residues. V lost 1 base to trimming and J lost 1 base; unmatched junction nucleotides: 5. Germline CDR1 SEHNR, CDR2 FQNEAQ (reference sequence). CDR3 region: CASSLVVQGANTEAFF. The CDR3 nucleotides read TGTGCCAGCAGCTTAGTTGTTCAGGGGGCGAACACTGAAGCTTTCTTT. Complete variable domain (other parts from reference TRBV7-9 and TRBJ1-1): DTGVSQNPRHKITKRGQNVTFRCDPISEHNRLYWYRQTLGQGPEFLTYFQNEAQLEKSRLLSDRFSAERPKGSFSTLEIQRTEQGDSAMYLCASSLVVQGANTEAFFGQGTRLTVV.

This clone has a handful of counts. J is TRBJ2-7 and V is TRBV2; D call uncertain. The CDR3 runs 14 residues. Between the trimmed V and J ends, which lost 4 bases and 8 bases, there was a span of 18 bases. Germline V gene lookup returns CDR1 SNHLY and CDR2 FYNNEI. The CDR3 loop is CASSGGDRQSQQYF. The CDR3 region has the DNA TGTGCCAGCAGTGGAGGTGACCGCCAGTCACAGCAGTACTTC.

The chain is built from TRBV2 and TRBJ1-1; D perhaps matches TRBD1 (6 bases). The V end lost 3 bases, the J end lost 3 bases, and 8 bases lay between the germline ends. Germline V gene lookup returns CDR1 SNHLY and CDR2 FYNNEI. The CDR3 spans 13 residues. Written as DNA, the CDR3 is TGTGCCAGCAGTGACAGGGGCTACACTGAAGCTTTCTTT. It specifies CASSDRGYTEAFF.

This rearrangement joins TRBV5-1 to TRBJ2-2, with unresolved D. V lost 4 bases to trimming and J lost 6 bases, with 13 bases between them. CDR1 and CDR2 (germline): SGHRS, YFSETQ. The length of the CDR3 is 14 residues. DNA of the CDR3: TGCGCCAGCAGCCCCACTCCTAACCCCGGGGAGCTGTTTTTT. Protein product: CASSPTPNPGELFF.